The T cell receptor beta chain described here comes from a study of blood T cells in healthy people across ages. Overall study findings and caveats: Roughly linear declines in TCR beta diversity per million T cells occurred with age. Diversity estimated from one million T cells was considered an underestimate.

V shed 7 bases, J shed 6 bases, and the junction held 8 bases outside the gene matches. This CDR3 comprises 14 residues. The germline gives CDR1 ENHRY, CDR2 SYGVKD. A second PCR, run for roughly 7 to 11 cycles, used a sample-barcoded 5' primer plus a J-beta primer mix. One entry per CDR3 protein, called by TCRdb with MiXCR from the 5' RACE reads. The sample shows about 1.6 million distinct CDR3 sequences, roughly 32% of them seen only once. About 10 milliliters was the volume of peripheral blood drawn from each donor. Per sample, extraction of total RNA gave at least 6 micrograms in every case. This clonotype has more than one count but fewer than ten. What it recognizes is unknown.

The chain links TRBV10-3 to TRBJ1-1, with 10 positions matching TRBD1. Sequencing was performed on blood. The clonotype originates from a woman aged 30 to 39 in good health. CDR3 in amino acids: CAITTTGGDAEAFF. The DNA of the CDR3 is TGTGCCATCACCACGACAGGGGGCGACGCTGAAGCTTTCTTT.